This T cell receptor beta chain originates from a study of TIL therapy for anti-PD-1-resistant metastatic lung cancer. Whole-study context: A few tumors were EGFR-mutant and two were ALK-rearranged.

Study observations and caveats: Compared with baseline intratumoral T cells, expanded TIL cultures were more clonal and less diverse (around 5.9% vs 31%).

This was the immunoSEQ v3 assay. Sequencing depth was approximately 2 million read pairs for survey level, roughly 4.5-6 million for deep. Sequenced by immunoSEQ multiplex PCR; TCRdb stores in-frame clones only, minus some. The sample records 95,000 or so clones, 55% to 75% being singletons. This CDR3 region has 15 residues. The V end was cut by 4 bases, the J end by 12 bases, with 19 bases between. The germline V gene encodes CDR1 LGHDT and CDR2 YNNKEL (reference sequence). Specified time point: pre-treatment sample, taken before nivolumab and TIL therapy. Tumor tissue came from excised metastases, mostly pleural nodules or supraclavicular lymph nodes. This clone was found a few times. Its antigen remains unknown.

The specimen comprised tumor tissue, sampled at baseline. The chain employs TRBV3-1 (or the pseudogene TRBV3-2) and TRBJ1-6; D perhaps matches TRBD1 (5 bases). The sequence came from a person between 30 and 79 years old with non-small cell lung cancer. The CDR3 bases are TGTGCCAGCAGCCCTCGGGACGGCTCTTCGGGACCCCTCCACTTT. This codes for CASSPRDGSSGPLHF.